These 30 T cell receptor beta chains share one sample of origin, sequenced in a study of cytomegalovirus exposure and HLA in healthy donors. Generated by immunoSEQ multiplex PCR, the TCRdb table keeps only in-frame clones and is missing some. The profile shows about 150,000 clones, roughly 90% of them singletons. The sequencing sample was made of PBMCs. Receptors originate from a man in his late teens or twenties in good health and CMV-seronegative.

This clone was recorded once. The rearrangement uses TRBV12-5 and TRBJ2-5; a weak D match, TRBD2 (5 bases). V was shortened by 9 bases and J by 4 bases, with 15 bases between the two germline ends. Germline CDR1 LGHNT, CDR2 FRNRAP. There are 13 residues in the CDR3. The CDR3 protein is CASRLWGAETQYF. As DNA, the CDR3 is TGTGCTAGCCGTTTGTGGGGAGCAGAGACCCAGTACTTC.

V usage is TRBV7-8 and J usage is TRBJ2-1, with TRBD2 matching over 8 bases. The CDR3 totals 16 residues. Germline CDR1 and CDR2: SGHVS and FQNEAQ. Trimming took 4 bases from V and 0 from J; bases not matched to a gene: 5. The CDR3 region is CASSWVAGSSYNEQFF. The CDR3, as DNA: TGTGCCAGCAGCTGGGTAGCGGGAAGCTCCTACAATGAGCAGTTCTTC. The whole variable domain, remainder taken from reference TRBV7-8 and TRBJ2-1, is GAGVSQSPRYKVAKRGQDVALRCDPISGHVSLFWYQQALGQGPEFLTYFQNEAQLDKSGLPSDRFFAERPEGSVSTLKIQRTQQEDSAVYLCASSWVAGSSYNEQFFGPGTRLTVL.

This sequence joins TRBV4-1 and TRBJ1-4; tentatively, D is TRBD1 (6 bases). Germline lookup yields CDR1 MGHRA and CDR2 YSYEKL. The length of the CDR3 is 15 residues. The ends were cut back, 3 bases at V and 3 bases at J, with 11 bases in the middle. The CDR3 DNA reads as TGCGCCAGCAGCCAGCACAGGGTACCTAATGAAAAACTGTTTTTT. Its translation: CASSQHRVPNEKLFF.

The CDR3 sequence is CASSPPSNTEAFF. DNA of the CDR3: TGTGCCAGCTCACCCCCTTCGAACACTGAAGCTTTCTTT. The rearrangement joins TRBV18 to TRBJ1-1; D is unclear. In germline, CDR1 is KGHSH, CDR2 LQKENI. The CDR3 runs to 13 residues. Trimming left V 3 bases short and J 1 base short, with 6 bases between.

The rearrangement links TRBV5-4 to TRBJ1-2, with D unclear. Trimming cost V 5 bases and J 2 bases, with 16 bases left between them. The CDR3 consists of 15 residues. CDR1 is SGHNT and CDR2 is YYREEE in the germline V gene (reference sequence). The CDR3 reads CASRQFSTRNYGYTF. The CDR3 DNA follows: TGTGCCAGCAGACAATTTTCGACACGGAACTATGGCTACACCTTC.

The J gene is TRBJ2-4, the V gene TRBV6-1; D unresolved. This CDR3 region has 13 residues. The V gene lost 8 bases and the J gene lost 0 bases, with 8 bases spanning the gap. The germline V gene has CDR1 MNHNS and CDR2 SASEGT. As DNA, the CDR3 is TGTGCCAGCGACATTGAAGCCAAAAACATTCAGTACTTC. It is translated as CASDIEAKNIQYF.

The gene calls are TRBV6-5 and TRBJ1-5; tentative D call: TRBD1 (6 bases). CDR1 MNHEY and CDR2 SVGAGI come from the germline V gene. CDR3 length: 14 amino acids. Trimming removed 0 bases at V and 5 bases at J, with 8 bases between. The CDR3 spells CASSYSGGDQPQHF. The CDR3 DNA reads as TGTGCCAGCAGTTACTCAGGGGGTGATCAGCCCCAGCATTTT.

V is TRBV15 and J is TRBJ2-3, with D perhaps matching TRBD1 (5 bases). The germline CDR1 and CDR2 sequences are LNHNV and YYDKDF (reference sequence). The germline V and J ends were trimmed by 8 bases and 2 bases, with 17 bases remaining between them. The length of the CDR3 is 15 residues. CDR3 protein: CATAAVQGLTDTQYF. The CDR3 region has the DNA TGTGCCACCGCAGCTGTTCAGGGCCTCACAGATACGCAGTATTTT.

In nucleotides, the CDR3 is TGCAGTGCCAACAACTACGAGCAGTACTTC. Translation: CSANNYEQYF. The rearrangement uses TRBV20-1 and TRBJ2-7; no clear D. Trimming pared 6 bases from V and 3 bases from J, leaving 6 bases between. CDR3 length: 10 amino acids. Germline V lookup: CDR1 DFQATT, CDR2 SNEGSKA (reference sequence).

This clone was recorded only once. The rearrangement joins TRBV19 to TRBJ2-1; 12 bases align to TRBD1. The CDR3 has 17 residues. V dropped 4 bases and J dropped 7; count of bases not matched to a gene: 11. Germline values: CDR1 LNHDA, CDR2 SQIVND (reference sequence). The CDR3 is CASSKAPGQGAGNEQFF. The CDR3 nucleotides are TGTGCCAGTAGTAAAGCGCCGGGACAGGGGGCCGGTAATGAGCAGTTCTTC.

The table lists this clone with a count of one. V and J are TRBV30 and TRBJ1-6, with 9 bases aligning to TRBD1. The junction had 6 bases not matched to a gene; V was cut back by 0 bases and J by 9 bases. The CDR3 extends over 15 amino acids. Germline values: CDR1 GTSNPN, CDR2 SVGIG (reference sequence). The CDR3 reads CAWSVGTGQSSPLHF. As DNA, the CDR3 is TGTGCCTGGAGTGTTGGGACAGGGCAGAGTTCACCCCTCCACTTT. The variable domain in full, completed from reference TRBV30 and TRBJ1-6, reads SQTIHQWPATLVQPVGSPLSLECTVEGTSNPNLYWYRQAAGRGLQLLFYSVGIGQISSEVPQNLSASRPQDRQFILSSKKLLLSDSGFYLCAWSVGTGQSSPLHFGNGTRLTVT.

The chain couples TRBV7-6 to TRBJ1-5; D unclear. CDR1 is SGHVS and CDR2 is FNYEAQ in the germline V gene. The CDR3 totals 15 residues. Deletions cut 2 bases from V and 8 bases from J, with 16 bases between. CDR3: CASSLTPSPGEPQHF. The CDR3 region has the DNA TGTGCCAGCAGCTTAACTCCTTCCCCCGGGGAGCCCCAGCATTTT.

The CDR3 sequence is CASTNSRWGELFF. The CDR3 nucleotides read TGTGCCAGCACCAATTCCCGGTGGGGGGAGCTGTTTTTT. The J gene is TRBJ2-2, the V gene TRBV6-1; D is undetermined. The CDR3 is made up of 13 amino acids. The germline gives CDR1 MNHNS, CDR2 SASEGT. Between the trimmed V and J ends, which lost 7 bases and 8 bases, there was a span of 14 bases.

The V gene is TRBV9, the J gene TRBJ1-2, with a possible D match to TRBD1 (6 bases). CDR3 size: 19 residues. Deletions cut 0 bases from V and 1 base from J, with 22 bases between. Germline assignment: CDR1 SGDLS and CDR2 YYNGEE. CDR3 in amino acids: CASSVGIGGQASINYGYTF. CDR3 DNA: TGTGCCAGCAGCGTAGGGATCGGGGGGCAGGCGAGTATTAACTATGGCTACACCTTC.

As for this clone: A much more abundant neighbour one base away suggests this may be a read error. The chain employs TRBV6-5 and TRBJ2-1, with 8 bases that match TRBD1. The CDR3 has 14 amino acids. Germline CDR1 is MNHEY and CDR2 is SVGAGI. The V and J ends lost 0 bases and 6 bases, in that order; junction bases with no gene match: 1. CDR3 nucleotide sequence: TGTGCCAGCAGTTACTCGACAGGGGCCAATGAGCAGTTCTTC. Translating it yields CASSYSTGANEQFF.

The V gene is TRBV6-6, the J gene TRBJ1-1, with D perhaps TRBD1 (5 bases). The V end was cut by 6 bases, the J end by 1 base, with 18 bases between. Per the germline V gene, CDR1 is MNHNY and CDR2 is SVGAGI (reference sequence). CDR3 length: 16 amino acids. CDR3 sequence: CASSRATGTSNTEAFF. Written as DNA, the CDR3 is TGTGCCAGCAGCCGCGCCACAGGCACCTCGAACACTGAAGCTTTCTTT.

The chain carries TRBV5-1 and TRBJ2-5, with 10 nucleotides matching TRBD2. The germline CDR1 and CDR2 sequences are SGHRS and YFSETQ. Unmatched junction bases numbered 5, after V lost 1 base and J lost 5 bases. The CDR3 length is 15 residues. CDR3 region: CASSLRGLAWETQYF. In DNA form, the CDR3 reads TGCGCCAGCAGCTTGAGGGGACTAGCGTGGGAGACCCAGTACTTC.

This clone is a singleton in its sample. This chain connects TRBV11-2 to TRBJ2-4; TRBD2 agrees at 8 bases. CDR1 is SGHAT and CDR2 is FQNNGV in the germline V gene. V was clipped by 1 base and J by 8 bases; unmatched bases: 10. The CDR3 contains 16 residues. CDR3 sequence (DNA): TGTGCCAGCAGCTTAGTTGCCGGGAGGGCCGTCGACATTCAGTACTTC. It codes for CASSLVAGRAVDIQYF. The full variable domain, with the rest looked up from reference TRBV11-2 and TRBJ2-4, is EAGVAQSPRYKIIEKRQSVAFWCNPISGHATLYWYQQILGQGPKLLIQFQNNGVVDDSQLPKDRFSAERLKGVDSTLKIQPAKLEDSAVYLCASSLVAGRAVDIQYFGAGTRLSVL.

In its sample, this clone was seen a few times. This chain uses TRBV6-1 with TRBJ1-2, with D perhaps matching TRBD1 (6 bases). Germline CDR1 MNHNS, CDR2 SASEGT. This CDR3 region has 12 residues. Trimming removed 6 bases from V and 8 bases from J, with 13 bases in between. The chain's CDR3 is CASRGLRGGYTF. CDR3 nucleotide sequence: TGTGCCAGCAGAGGACTTAGGGGGGGCTACACCTTC.

The chain is built from TRBV6-5 and TRBJ2-5, with D perhaps TRBD2 (6 bases). CDR1 and CDR2 from the germline V gene are MNHEY and SVGAGI. The V gene lost 7 bases and the J gene lost 5 bases, with 17 bases spanning the gap. The CDR3 has 14 amino acids. DNA of the CDR3: TGTGCCAGCACCTCCAGCGGCGGGATCGAGACCCAGTACTTC. Protein sequence: CASTSSGGIETQYF.

J is TRBJ2-5 and V is TRBV11-2; TRBD1 agrees at 7 bases. V gave up 2 bases and J gave up 5 bases; unmatched junction bases: 20. The V gene's germline CDR1 is SGHAT and CDR2 FQNNGV. This CDR3 has 19 residues. This chain's CDR3 is CASSLWGTEKFGRTETQYF. For the CDR3, the DNA is TGTGCCAGCAGCTTATGGGGGACAGAGAAGTTTGGGAGAACGGAGACCCAGTACTTC.

V usage is TRBV6-1 and J usage is TRBJ2-2; tentatively, D is TRBD1 (6 bases). Trimming cost V 2 bases and J 1 base, with 14 bases left between them. This CDR3 is 17 amino acids long. Looked up from germline, CDR1 is MNHNS and CDR2 is SASEGT. The chain's CDR3 is CASSEMGHLMNTGELFF. CDR3 DNA sequence: TGTGCCAGCAGTGAAATGGGACATTTAATGAACACCGGGGAGCTGTTTTTT.

CDR3 in amino acids: CASKLAGGPNEQFF. Written as DNA, the CDR3 is TGTGCCAGCAAACTAGCGGGGGGGCCCAATGAGCAGTTCTTC. This sequence joins TRBV6-5 and TRBJ2-1; 13 nucleotides align to TRBD2. This CDR3 is built from 14 residues. With V trimmed by 7 bases and J by 6 bases, 3 bases remained unmatched. Germline V CDR1 and CDR2: MNHEY, SVGAGI.

The chain is built from TRBV5-1 and TRBJ1-2, with TRBD1 matching 7 bases. Trimming removed 0 bases from V and 5 bases from J; junction bases left unmatched: 10. Germline-derived CDR1 and CDR2 are SGHRS and YFSETQ. This CDR3 comprises 16 residues. CDR3 in DNA: TGCGCCAGCAGCTTGGAGGGGACAGTCCAAGGATATGGCTACACCTTC. Residues: CASSLEGTVQGYGYTF.

J is TRBJ2-3 and V is TRBV5-1; 9 bases agree with TRBD2. Germline V gives CDR1 SGHRS, CDR2 YFSETQ. With V trimmed by 4 bases and J by 0 bases, 6 bases remained unmatched. The CDR3 loop spans 16 amino acids. CDR3 residues: CASSPRLAVSTDTQYF. The DNA for the CDR3 is TGCGCCAGCAGCCCCCGACTAGCGGTTAGCACAGATACGCAGTATTTT.

The V gene is TRBV19, the J gene TRBJ2-7, with 16 bases fitting TRBD2. The length of the CDR3 is 19 residues. The V segment lost 3 bases and the J segment 4 bases; nucleotides outside the gene matches: 12. CDR1 is LNHDA, CDR2 SQIVND, per germline (reference sequence). In nucleotides, the CDR3 is TGTGCCAGTAGTATCGGGACTAGCGGGAGGGCCGAGGCAATTTACGAGCAGTACGTC. It translates to CASSIGTSGRAEAIYEQYV.

This chain joins TRBV19 and TRBJ2-3; TRBD2 is a possible D gene (6 bases). This CDR3 spans 15 amino acids. Trimming took off 3 bases at V and 1 base at J, with 11 bases between the two ends. Germline-derived CDR1 and CDR2 are LNHDA and SQIVND (reference sequence). The DNA for the CDR3 is TGTGCCAGTAGTATCGAGCCTAGCGGCACAGATACGCAGTATTTT. Its translation is CASSIEPSGTDTQYF.

The gene calls are TRBV6-5 and TRBJ2-5, with D possibly matching TRBD2 (5 bases). The CDR3 loop spans 14 amino acids. With 5 bases removed from V and 1 base from J, the gap between germline ends came to 11 bases. Germline CDR1 MNHEY, CDR2 SVGAGI. The CDR3 protein is CASSPGGPQETQYF. The CDR3, as DNA: TGTGCCAGCAGTCCAGGAGGCCCCCAAGAGACCCAGTACTTC.

This clone has only one observation. This rearrangement joins TRBV2 to TRBJ2-1, with 9 positions matching TRBD1. The germline V gene encodes CDR1 SNHLY and CDR2 FYNNEI. CDR3 length: 13 amino acids. V lost 6 bases to trimming and J lost 6 bases; unmatched junction nucleotides: 3. CDR3 loop: CASRQGAGNEQFF. The CDR3 DNA is TGTGCCAGCAGACAGGGGGCCGGCAATGAGCAGTTCTTC.

The chain recombines TRBV30 with TRBJ2-7; 10 bases match TRBD1. CDR1 and CDR2 from the germline V gene are GTSNPN and SVGIG (reference sequence). The J segment lost 2 bases and the V segment lost 5 bases, leaving 0 bases of the junction unmatched. The CDR3 has 12 amino acids. CDR3 region: CAWGQGAYEQYF. CDR3 bases: TGTGCCTGGGGACAGGGGGCCTACGAGCAGTACTTC.